Listed here are 32 T cell receptor beta chains from one sample, sequenced in a study of Ad26.COV2.S vaccination and SARS-CoV-2 variants. Data came from immunoSEQ multiplex PCR; TCRdb stores just in-frame clones and leaves some out. The sample shows some 450,000 clones, 90% of them seen only once. Described treatment: some 20 received Ad26.COV2.S at low or high dose, single or two shots; about 5 received placebo; per-sample allocation not given. Collection of the samples took place on day 63 after the first injection of vaccine or placebo. The specimen was peripheral blood, collected in a trial of Ad26.COV2.S vaccine versus placebo. All receptors derive from a person between 18 and 59 years old who received the Ad26.COV2.S COVID-19 vaccine or a placebo.

This clone has a handful of counts. The chain is built from TRBV10-3 and TRBJ2-7; 7 nucleotides match TRBD2. After removal of 6 bases from V and 5 bases from J, the junction contained 7 bases not matched to a gene. The germline CDR1 and CDR2 sequences are ENHRY and SYGVKD. The CDR3 runs 13 residues. The CDR3 sequence is CAIRAGEGNEQYF. The CDR3 DNA follows: TGTGCCATCAGGGCGGGAGAAGGGAACGAGCAGTACTTC.

CDR3 DNA: TGTGCCAGTAGTGGGACTGGCAGGGGGCAGTTCTTC. It is translated as CASSGTGRGQFF. The chain combines TRBV19 with TRBJ2-1, with D perhaps given as TRBD1 or TRBD2 (6 bases each). The germline CDR1 and CDR2 sequences are LNHDA and SQIVND (reference sequence). CDR3 size: 12 residues. With 5 bases removed from V and 12 bases from J, the gap between germline ends came to 14 bases.

The chain couples TRBV19 to TRBJ2-1, with 10 nucleotides matching TRBD2. CDR1 and CDR2 from the germline V gene are LNHDA and SQIVND (reference sequence). V dropped 5 bases and J dropped 3; count of bases not matched to a gene: 7. The CDR3 consists of 16 residues. The CDR3 reads CASSPGLAELYNEQFF. The CDR3 nucleotides read TGTGCCAGTAGTCCCGGACTAGCGGAGCTCTACAATGAGCAGTTCTTC.

This clone showed up just once. CDR3 protein: CASSQIAGRSTGELFF. The CDR3 nucleotides are TGTGCCAGCAGCCAAATAGCGGGAAGAAGCACCGGGGAGCTGTTTTTT. The J gene is TRBJ2-2, the V gene TRBV7-6; 8 bases are a match to TRBD2. Germline V gene data show CDR1 as SGHVS and CDR2 as FNYEAQ. The CDR3 length is 16 residues. Trimming cost V 5 bases and J 4 bases; bases outside gene matches: 9.

V is TRBV7-3 and J is TRBJ2-3; weak D call: TRBD2 (5 bases). V dropped 5 bases and J dropped 0 bases, with 9 bases sitting between them. Germline V gives CDR1 SGHTA, CDR2 FQGTGA. The CDR3 has 14 residues. This CDR3 is CASSPGGSTDTQYF. The CDR3 DNA reads as TGTGCCAGCAGCCCCGGAGGTAGCACAGATACGCAGTATTTT. Variable domain in full (rest from reference TRBV7-3 and TRBJ2-3): GAGVSQTPSNKVTEKGKYVELRCDPISGHTALYWYRQSLGQGPEFLIYFQGTGAADDSGLPNDRFFAVRPEGSVSTLKIQRTERGDSAVYLCASSPGGSTDTQYFGPGTRLTVL.

This clone has a handful of counts. This sequence joins TRBV12-5 and TRBJ1-1; D is unresolved. Germline-derived CDR1 and CDR2 are LGHNT and FRNRAP. V shed 3 bases and J shed 3 bases, with 5 bases lying between them. The CDR3 runs 12 residues. The CDR3 DNA sequence: TGTGCTAGTGGTTTTGGGGACACTGAAGCTTTCTTT. This codes for CASGFGDTEAFF.

This chain uses TRBV5-1 with TRBJ2-3, with TRBD2 matching over 9 bases. The germline CDR1 and CDR2 sequences are SGHRS and YFSETQ. The V and J ends lost 0 bases and 4 bases, in that order; junction bases with no gene match: 6. This CDR3 contains 16 residues. CDR3 in DNA: TGCGCCAGCAGCTTGGCTAGCGGGATTTTAGCAGATACGCAGTATTTT. This encodes CASSLASGILADTQYF.

This clone came up a few times. V is TRBV5-5 and J is TRBJ2-2, with D maybe TRBD1 (6 bases). The germline V gene has CDR1 SGHKS and CDR2 YYEKEE (reference sequence). V was shortened by 2 bases and J by 5 bases, with 13 bases between the two germline ends. CDR3 size: 15 residues. The CDR3 sequence is CASSLASRGTGELFF. As DNA, the CDR3 is TGTGCCAGCAGCTTAGCTTCCAGGGGTACCGGGGAGCTGTTTTTT.

The chain carries TRBV19 and TRBJ1-2; a possible D gene is TRBD1 (5 bases). This CDR3 has 15 amino acids. The germline CDR1 and CDR2 sequences are LNHDA and SQIVND (reference sequence). Trimming cost V 10 bases and J 3 bases, with 21 bases left between them. The CDR3 reads CATINPGRGDYGYTF. The DNA for the CDR3 is TGTGCCACCATAAACCCAGGGCGCGGAGACTATGGCTACACCTTC. Variable domain in full (rest from reference TRBV19 and TRBJ1-2): DGGITQSPKYLFRKEGQNVTLSCEQNLNHDAMYWYRQDPGQGLRLIYYSQIVNDFQKGDIAEGYSVSREKKESFPLTVTSAQKNPTAFYLCATINPGRGDYGYTFGSGTRLTVV.

V gene TRBV28 combines with J gene TRBJ2-7, with D perhaps TRBD1 (7 bases). Trimming took off 2 bases at V and 2 bases at J, with 16 bases between the two ends. This CDR3 comprises 16 residues. Germline V lookup: CDR1 MDHEN, CDR2 SYDVKM. CDR3 in DNA: TGTGCCAGCAGTTTAACGGAGGGGGCCAGAGCCTACGAGCAGTACTTC. This codes for CASSLTEGARAYEQYF. Full variable domain (outside the CDR3, taken from reference TRBV28 and TRBJ2-7): DVKVTQSSRYLVKRTGEKVFLECVQDMDHENMFWYRQDPGLGLRLIYFSYDVKMKEKGDIPEGYSVSREKKERFSLILESASTNQTSMYLCASSLTEGARAYEQYFGPGTRLTVT.

This clone was observed a single time. Other DNA sequences in the sample encode the same CDR3. The J gene is TRBJ2-1, the V gene TRBV7-3; 8 bases agree with TRBD2. V shed 0 bases, J shed 4 bases, and the junction held 2 bases outside the gene matches. Germline CDR1 SGHTA, CDR2 FQGTGA. CDR3 size: 15 residues. Written as DNA, the CDR3 is TGTGCCAGCAGCTTAACTAGCGGGATTTACAATGAGCAGTTCTTC. Protein sequence: CASSLTSGIYNEQFF.

The rearrangement joins TRBV9 to TRBJ2-1; 12 bases line up with TRBD2. Trimming took 4 bases from V and 8 from J; bases not matched to a gene: 10. There are 16 residues in the CDR3. Germline CDR1 and CDR2: SGDLS and YYNGEE. The DNA of the CDR3 is TGTGCCAGCAGCTTCCGACTAGCGGGAGTAAGCGATGAGCAGTTCTTC. Translated: CASSFRLAGVSDEQFF.

The CDR3 DNA reads TGTGCCAGCACCCTTTACTCCTACAATGAGCAGTTCTTC. Translating it yields CASTLYSYNEQFF. The chain employs TRBV7-2 and TRBJ2-1, with D hard to call. Germline assignment: CDR1 SGHTA and CDR2 FQGNSA. Deletions cut 7 bases from V and 0 bases from J, with 7 bases between. This CDR3 contains 13 residues.

This sequence joins TRBV7-9 and TRBJ2-5, with a possible D match to TRBD2 (6 bases). Looked up from germline, CDR1 is SEHNR and CDR2 is FQNEAQ (reference sequence). The CDR3 spans 15 residues. V was shortened by 2 bases and J by 5 bases, with 15 bases between the two germline ends. CDR3 bases: TGTGCCAGCAGCTTAACGGGAGCTGGGGAGGAGACCCAGTACTTC. It specifies CASSLTGAGEETQYF.

The rearrangement links TRBV4-3 to TRBJ1-2; TRBD1 matches at 9 bases. Looked up from germline, CDR1 is LGHNA and CDR2 is YSLEER. This CDR3 has 14 residues. The J segment lost 7 bases and the V segment lost 3 bases, leaving 6 bases of the junction unmatched. The CDR3 DNA reads as TGCGCCAGCAGCCACGGGACAGGGCCCGGTGGCTACACCTTC. The encoded protein is CASSHGTGPGGYTF.

The chain carries TRBV27 and TRBJ2-7; 7 bases match TRBD2. V gave up 7 bases and J gave up 0 bases; unmatched junction bases: 12. Looked up from germline, CDR1 is MNHEY and CDR2 is SMNVEV (reference sequence). The CDR3 loop spans 16 amino acids. The CDR3 sequence: CASTQSRGEGSYEQYF. As DNA, the CDR3 is TGTGCCAGCACCCAATCTCGGGGGGAGGGCTCCTACGAGCAGTACTTC.

The rearrangement joins TRBV7-3 to TRBJ2-1, with D unresolved. This CDR3 has 13 residues. V was pared by 2 bases and J by 9 bases, with 11 bases between. CDR1 and CDR2 from the germline V gene are SGHTA and FQGTGA. The DNA for the CDR3 is TGTGCCAGCAGCTTAGCGCAACCGGCTGAGCAGTTCTTC. The encoded protein is CASSLAQPAEQFF.

The V gene is TRBV10-2, the J gene TRBJ2-1; no definite D call. From germline, CDR1 is WSHSY and CDR2 SAAADI. Trimming took off 6 bases at V and 3 bases at J, with 9 bases between the two ends. The CDR3 has 13 amino acids. The CDR3 coding sequence is TGCGCCAGCAGCTTAACAGACTACAATGAGCAGTTCTTC. Protein: CASSLTDYNEQFF.

The CDR3 nucleotides are TGTGCCAGCAGTCCTTCGAGAACATCGCCCTACGAGCAGTACTTC. Translating it yields CASSPSRTSPYEQYF. The rearrangement links TRBV28 to TRBJ2-7; D call uncertain. V was cut by 5 bases and J by 2 bases, with 16 bases left in between. The CDR3 is made up of 15 amino acids. The germline gives CDR1 MDHEN, CDR2 SYDVKM. The whole variable domain, remainder taken from reference TRBV28 and TRBJ2-7, is DVKVTQSSRYLVKRTGEKVFLECVQDMDHENMFWYRQDPGLGLRLIYFSYDVKMKEKGDIPEGYSVSREKKERFSLILESASTNQTSMYLCASSPSRTSPYEQYFGPGTRLTVT.

The CDR3 bases are TGTGCCAGCAGTTCCTCGACAGGGCGGCTCGAAAAACTGTTTTTT. It encodes CASSSSTGRLEKLFF. This chain connects TRBV28 to TRBJ1-4; 7 bases map to TRBD1. Germline lookup yields CDR1 MDHEN and CDR2 SYDVKM. The CDR3 totals 15 residues. Unmatched junction bases numbered 10, after V lost 4 bases and J lost 8 bases.

The chain combines TRBV24-1 with TRBJ2-3, with TRBD1 matching 8 bases. Germline V CDR1 and CDR2: KGHDR, SFDVKD. The CDR3 runs to 16 residues. J lost 2 bases, V lost 4 bases, and 7 bases had no gene match. The CDR3 sequence: CATSETQGADTDTQYF. The CDR3 DNA is TGTGCCACCAGTGAAACCCAGGGGGCTGACACAGATACGCAGTATTTT.

V gene TRBV29-1 combines with J gene TRBJ2-2; D is unclear. The V end was cut by 7 bases, the J end by 6 bases, with 9 bases between. This CDR3 comprises 11 residues. The germline V gene has CDR1 SQVTM and CDR2 ANQGSEA. For the CDR3, the DNA is TGCAGCGCCGGAGCCGCCGGGGAGCTGTTTTTT. Amino acid sequence: CSAGAAGELFF.

The chain joins TRBV2 to TRBJ2-2; D might be TRBD1 (6 bases). Germline V lookup: CDR1 SNHLY, CDR2 FYNNEI. The ends were cut back, 10 bases at V and 4 bases at J, with 10 bases in the middle. The CDR3 contains 12 residues. CDR3 sequence: CAIQGRTGELFF. The CDR3 nucleotides read TGTGCCATACAGGGTCGCACCGGGGAGCTGTTTTTT.

V is TRBV9 and J is TRBJ2-3; D gene ambiguous. Trimming took off 0 bases at V and 4 bases at J, with 9 bases between the two ends. Germline CDR1 and CDR2: SGDLS and YYNGEE. The CDR3 spans 14 residues. The CDR3 bases are TGTGCCAGCAGCGTAGGGCGTGGGCCAGATACGCAGTATTTT. Translation: CASSVGRGPDTQYF.

The chain uses TRBV10-3 and TRBJ1-4; TRBD1 matches 7 bases. V trimming: 2 bases; J trimming: 4 bases; junction bases outside the gene matches: 7. The CDR3 extends over 16 amino acids. CDR1 ENHRY and CDR2 SYGVKD come from the germline V gene. The CDR3 loop is CAISETHDRVNEKLFF. CDR3 nucleotides: TGTGCCATCAGTGAGACCCACGACAGGGTTAATGAAAAACTGTTTTTT.

This clone was counted a single time. J is TRBJ1-5 and V is TRBV19, with unresolved D. The CDR3 length is 13 residues. Germline lookup yields CDR1 LNHDA and CDR2 SQIVND (reference sequence). Trimming stripped 3 bases from V and 3 bases from J, with 6 bases between. Written as DNA, the CDR3 is TGTGCCAGTAGTATCGATAACAATCAGCCCCAGCATTTT. This translates into CASSIDNNQPQHF.

The chain combines TRBV5-1 with TRBJ2-1; maybe TRBD1 (6 bases). Germline V gene data show CDR1 as SGHRS and CDR2 as YFSETQ. Trimming removed 4 bases from V and 4 bases from J, with 15 bases in between. This CDR3 contains 15 residues. DNA of the CDR3: TGCGCCAGCAGCACCGGGACACTACGTTACAATGAGCAGTTCTTC. It is translated as CASSTGTLRYNEQFF.

This chain uses TRBV11-2 with TRBJ2-2; D tentatively reads TRBD1 or TRBD2 (5 bases each). Germline V CDR1 and CDR2: SGHAT, FQNNGV. The V and J ends lost 0 bases and 5 bases respectively, with 13 bases between them. The CDR3 covers 16 residues. The CDR3 loop is CASSLERQGPTGELFF. In DNA form, the CDR3 reads TGTGCCAGCAGCTTAGAGAGGCAGGGACCTACCGGGGAGCTGTTTTTT.

This clone was counted a single time. The chain carries TRBV6-1 and TRBJ1-4; D remains unclear. This CDR3 is built from 15 residues. V gave up 1 base and J gave up 1 base, with 7 bases separating them. CDR1 is MNHNS and CDR2 is SASEGT in the germline V gene. The CDR3 sequence: CASSEGPGTNEKLFF. The CDR3 bases are TGTGCCAGCAGTGAAGGACCAGGAACTAATGAAAAACTGTTTTTT.

The chain joins TRBV27 to TRBJ2-7; TRBD2 aligns across 10 bases. The CDR3 covers 18 residues. Trimming cost V 5 bases and J 0 bases; bases outside gene matches: 13. The V gene's germline CDR1 is MNHEY and CDR2 SMNVEV (reference sequence). The CDR3 spells CASSPSQTPSGSSYEQYF. The CDR3 nucleotides are TGTGCCAGCAGTCCCTCCCAAACCCCTAGCGGGAGCTCCTACGAGCAGTACTTC.

This rearrangement joins TRBV5-1 to TRBJ2-5; TRBD1 matches at 10 bases. Looked up from germline, CDR1 is SGHRS and CDR2 is YFSETQ. CDR3 length: 15 amino acids. With 4 bases clipped from V and 4 bases from J, the junction kept 7 bases outside the gene matches. In DNA form, the CDR3 reads TGCGCCAGCAGCCGGGGACAGGGGTTGGGAGAGACCCAGTACTTC. As protein: CASSRGQGLGETQYF.

V gene TRBV2 combines with J gene TRBJ2-7; 7 bases align to TRBD1. Germline V gives CDR1 SNHLY, CDR2 FYNNEI. J gave up 6 bases and V 6 bases, and 5 bases lay outside the gene matches. The CDR3 contains 12 residues. CDR3 loop: CASRQQGLEQYF. CDR3 DNA: TGTGCCAGCAGGCAACAGGGGCTCGAGCAGTACTTC.